This T cell receptor (beta chain) was documented in a study of T cell responses to AZD1222 COVID-19 vaccine. Findings of the study overall: Sampled repertoires all dated from after the peak T cell response. Only a handful of AZD1222 recipients, about six in all, had baseline seropositivity. Two AZD1222 administrations were followed by greater Spike-specific TCR breadth and depth. The sample set comprised mostly white British donors with more females, and clonal diversity was possibly underestimated.

The table lists this clone with a few counts. Its cognate antigen is unknown. This CDR3 comprises 15 residues. The V and J ends lost 0 bases and 3 bases respectively, with 11 bases between them. The germline CDR1 and CDR2 sequences are LGHNA and YNFKEQ. The protocol was immunoSEQ multiplex PCR, while the TCRdb copy is restricted to in-frame clones and leaves out a portion. The repertoire holds around 120,000 clones, 87% seen once, with around 2.6% in the top ten. The clonotype originates from an adult who received the AZD1222 COVID-19 vaccine. The chain has TRBV4-2 and TRBJ2-5; D ambiguous. The sample consisted of peripheral blood, taken 28 days after the second AZD1222 dose. The CDR3 reads CASSQDMASEETQYF. The CDR3 bases are TGTGCCAGCAGCCAAGATATGGCGAGTGAAGAGACCCAGTACTTC.